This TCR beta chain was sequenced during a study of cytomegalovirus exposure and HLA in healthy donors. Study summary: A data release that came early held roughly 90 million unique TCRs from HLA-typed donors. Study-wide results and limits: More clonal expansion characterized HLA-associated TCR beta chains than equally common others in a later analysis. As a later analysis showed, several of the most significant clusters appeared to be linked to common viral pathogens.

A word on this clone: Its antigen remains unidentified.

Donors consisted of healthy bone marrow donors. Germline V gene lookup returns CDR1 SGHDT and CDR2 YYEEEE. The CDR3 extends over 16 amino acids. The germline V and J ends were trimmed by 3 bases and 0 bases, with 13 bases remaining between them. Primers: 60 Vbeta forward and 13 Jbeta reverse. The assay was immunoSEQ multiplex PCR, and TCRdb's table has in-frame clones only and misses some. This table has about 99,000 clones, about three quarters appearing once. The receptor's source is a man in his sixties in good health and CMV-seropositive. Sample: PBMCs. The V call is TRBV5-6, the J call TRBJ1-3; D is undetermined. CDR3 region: CASSSSLLHSGNTIYF. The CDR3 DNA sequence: TGTGCCAGCAGCTCTAGTCTGCTTCACTCTGGAAACACCATATATTTT.